These 19 T cell receptor beta chains were all obtained from the same sample, sequenced in a study of blood T cell repertoires in COVID-19. TCRdb's copy holds only in-frame clones and misses some; the assay was immunoSEQ multiplex PCR. This repertoire shows 200,000 to 250,000 clones, 80% to 85% found once; its top ten account for approximately 18%. Sequencing was carried out using peripheral blood. Receptor source: a woman of 80 years or more with active or convalescent COVID-19.

The chain is built from TRBV5-1 and TRBJ2-3; 11 bases are shared with TRBD2. Germline CDR1 SGHRS, CDR2 YFSETQ. This CDR3 comprises 16 residues. Trimming cost V 4 bases and J 1 base; bases outside gene matches: 5. The CDR3 coding sequence is TGCGCCAGCAGCCCCGGACTAGCGGGTGGCACAGATACGCAGTATTTT. Translation gives CASSPGLAGGTDTQYF.

The V gene is TRBV20-1, the J gene TRBJ2-7, with 7 positions matching TRBD2. Germline V CDR1 and CDR2: DFQATT, SNEGSKA (reference sequence). The CDR3 extends over 14 amino acids. V shed 5 bases, J shed 0 bases, and the junction held 7 bases outside the gene matches. The CDR3 region is CSARAGTNSYEQYF. CDR3 nucleotides: TGCAGTGCTCGTGCCGGGACTAACTCCTACGAGCAGTACTTC.

Comments on this clone: The junction and the germline gene differ at one end; a read error may be behind it. The chain links TRBV7-9 to TRBJ2-7, with 9 bases identical to TRBD1. The CDR3 has 11 amino acids. The germline gives CDR1 SEHNR, CDR2 FQNEAQ (reference sequence). CDR3 bases: TGTGCCAGCAGCTTAGGGGGACAGGGAGTCTTC. Protein sequence: CASSLGGQGVF.

The count of this clone is one. V is TRBV28 and J is TRBJ2-5, with 8 positions matching TRBD2. This CDR3 spans 14 amino acids. Germline V CDR1 and CDR2: MDHEN, SYDVKM. V lost 6 bases and J lost 2; bases outside the gene matches: 5. The CDR3 protein is CASSSGGGQETQYF. The CDR3 DNA reads TGTGCCAGCAGCAGCGGGGGCGGGCAAGAGACCCAGTACTTC.

In regard to this clone: Relative to the germline gene, one junction end is altered; a read error may explain this. The J gene is TRBJ2-1, the V gene TRBV5-5; tentatively, D is TRBD1 (6 bases). CDR1 and CDR2 (germline): SGHKS, YYEKEE (reference sequence). This CDR3 comprises 19 residues. CDR3 loop: CVSSLVAGATSLLYNEQFF. In DNA form, the CDR3 reads TGTGTCAGCAGCTTGGTTGCAGGGGCCACTAGTCTGCTCTACAATGAGCAGTTCTTC.

The chain has TRBV7-9 and TRBJ2-5; tentative D call: TRBD2 (5 bases). Germline V gives CDR1 SEHNR, CDR2 FQNEAQ (reference sequence). This CDR3 has 12 residues. Trimming took 8 bases from V and 5 from J, leaving 12 bases between them. The CDR3 DNA sequence: TGTGCCAGCTACGGGATAAAGGAGACCCAGTACTTC. It codes for CASYGIKETQYF.

This clone came up once. The chain carries TRBV27 and TRBJ2-3; TRBD1 might be the D (5 bases). Germline CDR1 MNHEY, CDR2 SMNVEV (reference sequence). The CDR3 runs 15 residues. The V gene lost 6 bases and the J gene lost 2 bases, with 15 bases spanning the gap. The CDR3 DNA sequence: TGTGCCAGCAGCCCTGGGGCAGGCCCCACAGATACGCAGTATTTT. It translates to CASSPGAGPTDTQYF.

The chain employs TRBV6-5 and TRBJ1-5; D possibly corresponds to TRBD1 (6 bases). Germline V gene sequence: CDR1 MNHEY, CDR2 SVGAGI. Deletions cut 0 bases from V and 7 bases from J, with 13 bases between. The CDR3 covers 15 residues. The CDR3 loop reads CASSYSAGVRQPQHF. The CDR3 nucleotides read TGTGCCAGCAGTTACTCGGCAGGGGTGAGACAGCCCCAGCATTTT.

The V call is TRBV2, the J call TRBJ2-5, with 16 bases aligning to TRBD2. Germline V gene data show CDR1 as SNHLY and CDR2 as FYNNEI. The CDR3 totals 20 residues. V lost 6 bases, J lost 5 bases, and 18 bases stayed unmatched. CDR3: CASSGPGLAGGPGSWETQYF. Written as DNA, the CDR3 is TGTGCCAGCAGCGGCCCGGGACTAGCGGGGGGGCCTGGATCCTGGGAGACCCAGTACTTC.

The J gene is TRBJ2-5, the V gene TRBV5-1, with D perhaps TRBD2 (6 bases). Germline V lookup: CDR1 SGHRS, CDR2 YFSETQ. The CDR3 runs 16 residues. The V and J ends lost 1 base and 5 bases respectively, with 18 bases between them. The CDR3 bases are TGCGCCAGCAGCTTGTCGGACCGGCGGGAAGGGGAGACCCAGTACTTC. Amino acid sequence: CASSLSDRREGETQYF. Full variable domain (missing parts from reference TRBV5-1 and TRBJ2-5): KAGVTQTPRYLIKTRGQQVTLSCSPISGHRSVSWYQQTPGQGLQFLFEYFSETQRNKGNFPGRFSGRQFSNSRSEMNVSTLELGDSALYLCASSLSDRREGETQYFGPGTRLLVL.

This chain links TRBV7-2 with TRBJ1-5; 9 bases fit TRBD1. The CDR3 is made up of 17 amino acids. Germline trimming cut 4 bases from V and 7 bases from J; bases unmatched to any gene: 14. The germline V gene encodes CDR1 SGHTA and CDR2 FQGNSA. The DNA of the CDR3 is TGTGCCAGCAGCTCACCGGGACAGGGCGGCCCTGGCCAGCCCCAGCATTTT. Amino acids: CASSSPGQGGPGQPQHF.

The V gene is TRBV18, the J gene TRBJ1-2, with D possibly matching TRBD1 (6 bases). V lost 1 base to trimming and J lost 2 bases, with 11 bases between them. CDR1 is KGHSH and CDR2 is LQKENI in the germline V gene. The CDR3 sequence is 15 residues long. The CDR3 DNA is TGTGCCAGCTCACCACTACCCGACAGGAACTATGGCTACACCTTC. It is translated as CASSPLPDRNYGYTF.

The V call is TRBV27, the J call TRBJ1-2; 8 nucleotides agree with TRBD1. Germline CDR1 and CDR2: MNHEY and SMNVEV (reference sequence). The V segment lost 2 bases and the J segment 2 bases; nucleotides outside the gene matches: 7. The CDR3 covers 16 residues. The CDR3 loop is CASSLRVTGDNYGYTF. CDR3 bases: TGTGCCAGCAGTTTAAGGGTGACAGGGGACAACTATGGCTACACCTTC.

The gene calls are TRBV7-2 and TRBJ2-7; D possibly corresponds to TRBD1 (5 bases). There are 15 residues in the CDR3. CDR1 SGHTA and CDR2 FQGNSA come from the germline V gene. V lost 1 base, J lost 3 bases, and 13 bases lay in between. This CDR3 is CASSLERGMGYEQYF. CDR3 DNA sequence: TGTGCCAGCAGCTTAGAAAGGGGTATGGGCTACGAGCAGTACTTC.

This chain joins TRBV7-2 and TRBJ1-3, with 9 bases matching TRBD1. The V gene end was trimmed by 5 bases and the J gene end by 0 bases; junction bases not matched to a gene: 8. This CDR3 contains 17 residues. The V gene's germline CDR1 is SGHTA and CDR2 FQGNSA. The CDR3 here is CASSANRGPSSGNTIYF. CDR3 nucleotide sequence: TGTGCCAGCAGCGCGAACAGGGGGCCGAGCTCTGGAAACACCATATATTTT.

The chain joins TRBV28 to TRBJ2-1; TRBD2 aligns across 9 bases. This CDR3 is built from 17 residues. Germline V gene data show CDR1 as MDHEN and CDR2 as SYDVKM. The J segment lost 0 bases and the V segment lost 2 bases, leaving 5 bases of the junction unmatched. This CDR3 reads CASSLGGGRASYNEQFF. The CDR3 DNA is TGTGCCAGCAGTTTAGGGGGCGGGAGGGCCTCCTACAATGAGCAGTTCTTC.

This chain uses TRBV7-9 with TRBJ2-3; 11 nucleotides line up with TRBD2. The CDR3 consists of 15 residues. V was pared by 5 bases and J by 3 bases, with 4 bases of the junction left unmatched. Germline values: CDR1 SEHNR, CDR2 FQNEAQ (reference sequence). The DNA for the CDR3 is TGTGCCAGCAGCCCGGGACTAGCGGTGACAGATACGCAGTATTTT. Translation: CASSPGLAVTDTQYF.

This chain's CDR3 is CASSLVAGSHNEQFF. The CDR3 DNA reads as TGTGCCAGCAGCTTGGTGGCGGGATCCCACAATGAGCAGTTCTTC. The gene calls are TRBV5-4 and TRBJ2-1, with D perhaps TRBD2 (6 bases). CDR3 length: 15 amino acids. Trimming pared 0 bases from V and 5 bases from J, leaving 12 bases between. CDR1 SGHNT and CDR2 YYREEE come from the germline V gene (reference sequence).

This clone was detected once. The chain couples TRBV15 to TRBJ1-4; TRBD1 matches at 9 bases. The V and J ends lost 4 bases and 6 bases, in that order; junction bases with no gene match: 12. CDR3 length: 17 amino acids. Germline lookup yields CDR1 LNHNV and CDR2 YYDKDF (reference sequence). The CDR3 DNA is TGTGCCACCAGCAAACTAATCTCCGGGACAGGGTATGAAAAACTGTTTTTT. Protein: CATSKLISGTGYEKLFF.